The sequence of this T cell receptor beta chain was determined in a study of shared clonotypes between healthy human individuals. The protocol was immunoSEQ multiplex PCR, while the TCRdb copy is restricted to in-frame clones and leaves out a portion. This table holds under 650,000 clones, roughly 95% found once. Looked up from germline, CDR1 is SNHLY and CDR2 is FYNNEI. The junction had 9 bases not matched to a gene; V was cut back by 7 bases and J by 5 bases. This CDR3 is built from 14 residues. Material: naive CD4+ T cells sorted from blood. Subset denoted: CD45RA+ positively selected. This sequence originates from a young woman in good health. The chain has TRBV2 and TRBJ2-7, with 9 bases fitting TRBD1. Here the CDR3 reads CASTRTGAIDEQYF. DNA of the CDR3: TGTGCCAGCACAAGGACAGGGGCGATAGACGAGCAGTACTTC.